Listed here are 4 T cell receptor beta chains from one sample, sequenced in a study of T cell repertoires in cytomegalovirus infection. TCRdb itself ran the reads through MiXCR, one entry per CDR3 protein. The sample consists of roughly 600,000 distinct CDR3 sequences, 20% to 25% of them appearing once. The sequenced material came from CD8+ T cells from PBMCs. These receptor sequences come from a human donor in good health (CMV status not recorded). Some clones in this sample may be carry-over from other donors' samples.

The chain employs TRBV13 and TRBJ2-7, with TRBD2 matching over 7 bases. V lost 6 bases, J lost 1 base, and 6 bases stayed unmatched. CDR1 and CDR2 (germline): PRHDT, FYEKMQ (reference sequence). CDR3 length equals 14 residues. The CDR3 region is CASSSRGVSYEQYF. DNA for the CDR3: TGTGCCAGCAGTTCTCGGGGGGTTTCCTACGAGCAGTACTTC.

The CDR3 coding sequence is TGTGCCACCAGCAGAGATCCCTCCCCCTCCTACAATGAGCAGTTCTTC. Translation: CATSRDPSPSYNEQFF. V and J are TRBV15 and TRBJ2-1, with D unresolved. The CDR3 covers 16 residues. Trimming took 0 bases from V and 0 from J, leaving 9 bases between them. CDR1 LNHNV and CDR2 YYDKDF come from the germline V gene (reference sequence).

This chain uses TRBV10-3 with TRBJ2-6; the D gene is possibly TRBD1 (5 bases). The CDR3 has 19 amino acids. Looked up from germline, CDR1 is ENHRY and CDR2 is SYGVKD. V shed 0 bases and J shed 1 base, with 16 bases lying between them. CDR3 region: CAISESGGAGKSGANVLTF. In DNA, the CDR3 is TGTGCCATCAGTGAGTCGGGTGGGGCAGGGAAATCTGGGGCCAACGTCCTGACTTTC.

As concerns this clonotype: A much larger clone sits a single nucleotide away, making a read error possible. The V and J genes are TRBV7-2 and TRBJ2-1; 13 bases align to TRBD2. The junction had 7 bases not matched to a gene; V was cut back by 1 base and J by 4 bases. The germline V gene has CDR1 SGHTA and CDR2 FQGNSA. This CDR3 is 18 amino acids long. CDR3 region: CASSLETSGGTYYNEQFF. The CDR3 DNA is TGTGCCAGCAGCTTAGAGACTAGCGGGGGGACATATTACAATGAGCAGTTCTTC.